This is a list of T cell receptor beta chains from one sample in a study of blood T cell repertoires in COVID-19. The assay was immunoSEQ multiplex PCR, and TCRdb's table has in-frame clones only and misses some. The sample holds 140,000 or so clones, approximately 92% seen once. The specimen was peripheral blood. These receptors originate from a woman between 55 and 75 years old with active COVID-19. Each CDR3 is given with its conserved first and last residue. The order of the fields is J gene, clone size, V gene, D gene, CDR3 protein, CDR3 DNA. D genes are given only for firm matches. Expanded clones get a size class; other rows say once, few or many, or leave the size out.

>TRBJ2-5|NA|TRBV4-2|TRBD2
CASSQGLAGDETQYF
TGTGCCAGCAGCCAGGGACTAGCGGGAGATGAGACCCAGTACTTC
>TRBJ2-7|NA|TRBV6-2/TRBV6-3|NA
CASSYSSAQANEQYF
TGTGCCAGCAGTTACTCGTCAGCCCAGGCAAACGAGCAGTACTTC
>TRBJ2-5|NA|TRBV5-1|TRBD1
CASSLWTGAETQYF
TGCGCCAGCAGCTTGTGGACAGGGGCAGAGACCCAGTACTTC
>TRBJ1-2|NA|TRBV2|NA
CASTPLEMGYTF
TGTGCCAGCACCCCGCTGGAGATGGGCTACACCTTC
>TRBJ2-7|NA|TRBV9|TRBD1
CASSGTGDPYEQYF
TGTGCCAGCAGCGGGACAGGGGATCCCTACGAGCAGTACTTC
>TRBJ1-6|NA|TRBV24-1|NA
CATSDSKTPNSPLHF
TGTGCCACCAGTGATTCAAAGACTCCGAATTCACCCCTCCACTTT
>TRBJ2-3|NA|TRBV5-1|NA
CASSLELFPDTQYF
TGCGCCAGCAGCTTGGAACTTTTCCCAGATACGCAGTATTTT
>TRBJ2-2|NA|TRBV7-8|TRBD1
CASSPYARGTGGGELFF
TGTGCCAGCAGCCCATACGCACGCGGGACAGGGGGCGGGGAGCTGTTTTTT
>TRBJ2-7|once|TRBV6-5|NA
CASSLNLLAFYEQYF
TGTGCCAGCAGCCTAAACCTCCTAGCGTTCTACGAGCAGTACTTC
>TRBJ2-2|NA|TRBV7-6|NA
CASSLFGQPNTGELFF
TGTGCCAGCAGCTTATTCGGACAGCCGAACACCGGGGAGCTGTTTTTT
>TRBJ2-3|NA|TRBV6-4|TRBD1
CASSDSTREGQGAADTQYF
TGTGCCAGCAGTGACTCGACTCGAGAGGGACAGGGGGCCGCAGATACGCAGTATTTT
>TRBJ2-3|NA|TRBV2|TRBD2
CASSRTSGGYTQYF
TGTGCCAGCAGTAGGACTAGCGGGGGGTATACGCAGTATTTT
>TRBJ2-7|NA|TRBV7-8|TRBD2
CASSLIGTSAYEQYF
TGTGCCAGCAGCCTAATTGGGACTAGCGCCTACGAGCAGTACTTC
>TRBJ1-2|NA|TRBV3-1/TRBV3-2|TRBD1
CASTRGSFYGYTF
TGTGCCAGCACCAGGGGGAGCTTCTATGGCTACACCTTC
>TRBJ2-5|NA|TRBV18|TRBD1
CASSPNRGQETQYF
TGTGCCAGCTCACCCAACAGGGGCCAAGAGACCCAGTACTTC
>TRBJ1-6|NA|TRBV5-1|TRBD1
CASSSGTGESPLHF
TGCGCCAGCAGCTCCGGGACAGGGGAATCACCCCTCCACTTT
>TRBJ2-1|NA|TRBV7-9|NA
CASRAVGGLVLYEQFF
TGTGCCAGCAGAGCGGTGGGAGGACTGGTATTGTATGAGCAGTTCTTC